A single sample gave rise to the 19 T cell receptor beta chains below, sequenced in a study of blood T cell repertoires in COVID-19 (dated by TCRdb to the early 2020s). Libraries came from the immunoSEQ multiplex PCR assay. TCRdb's version of the immuneACCESS table is confined to in-frame rearrangements and falls short of the full clone set. An unresolved V gene accounts for under half of the shortfall where checked; the remainder is of unknown origin. The sample table contains under 250,000 clones; only one count was recorded for about 80% of them. The top ten clones comprise 3% to 4.5% of the sample. Sequences were obtained from PBMCs or T cells enriched from blood (not recorded which). The receptors were gathered from a woman aged 35 to 49 who had been exposed to COVID-19.

This clone was counted between two and nine times. The chain has TRBV7-2 and TRBJ1-3; D uncertain. The ends were cut back, 5 bases at V and 1 base at J, with 12 bases in the middle. The CDR3 has 15 residues. Germline CDR1 is SGHTA and CDR2 is FQGNSA. The CDR3 coding sequence is TGTGCCAGCAGCCAGGCGGGAGGTTCTGGAAACACCATATATTTT. This gives the protein CASSQAGGSGNTIYF.

The chain uses TRBV5-6 and TRBJ1-5, with a tentative D call TRBD1 (5 bases). V was trimmed by 1 base and J by 0 bases, leaving 11 bases between them. CDR1 and CDR2 (germline): SGHDT, YYEEEE. This CDR3 is built from 16 residues. The CDR3 DNA follows: TGTGCCAGCAGCTTGTTTGCAGGGTATAGCAATCAGCCCCAGCATTTT. It is translated as CASSLFAGYSNQPQHF. Filled out from reference TRBV5-6 and TRBJ1-5, the complete variable domain reads DAGVTQSPTHLIKTRGQQVTLRCSPKSGHDTVSWYQQALGQGPQFIFQYYEEEERQRGNFPDRFSGHQFPNYSSELNVNALLLGDSALYLCASSLFAGYSNQPQHFGDGTRLSIL.

The chain couples TRBV27 to TRBJ2-7; TRBD2 aligns across 9 bases. The CDR3 is made up of 14 amino acids. CDR1 MNHEY and CDR2 SMNVEV come from the germline V gene (reference sequence). V was pared by 3 bases and J by 7 bases, with 7 bases of the junction left unmatched. CDR3 DNA sequence: TGTGCCAGCAGTTTGCGGGGGGGCACGGGAGAGCAGTACTTC. Translating it yields CASSLRGGTGEQYF.

The chain uses TRBV19 and TRBJ2-7; the D gene is possibly TRBD2 (5 bases). Trimming removed 3 bases at V and 5 bases at J, with 5 bases between. CDR1 and CDR2 from the germline V gene are LNHDA and SQIVND (reference sequence). This CDR3 has 11 amino acids. CDR3 DNA: TGTGCCAGTAGTATGAGGGACGAGCAGTACTTC. Translating it yields CASSMRDEQYF.

With respect to this clone: Other DNA sequences in the sample encode the same CDR3. The CDR3 region is CASSPGGYQPQHF. The CDR3 region has the DNA TGTGCCAGCAGCCCTGGAGGTTATCAGCCCCAGCATTTT. The rearrangement uses TRBV12-3 or TRBV12-4 and TRBJ1-5; D is unresolved. The CDR3 spans 13 residues. V was cut by 6 bases and J by 5 bases, with 11 bases left in between.

The J gene is TRBJ2-7, the V gene TRBV4-3, with TRBD2 matching 7 bases. Trimming removed 1 base from V and 6 bases from J; junction bases left unmatched: 6. The CDR3 totals 14 residues. Germline V gene sequence: CDR1 LGHNA, CDR2 YSLEER. CDR3 nucleotides: TGCGCCAGCAGCCAAGGTCGGGGGGTTGGCGAGCAGTACTTC. Protein sequence: CASSQGRGVGEQYF.

This clone has only a few counts. The CDR3, as DNA: TGTGCCAGCAGATTTGGACAGGCTGAAGCTTTCTTT. This codes for CASRFGQAEAFF. The gene calls are TRBV2 and TRBJ1-1, with TRBD1 matching 7 bases. Germline loops: CDR1 SNHLY, CDR2 FYNNEI. The V segment lost 6 bases and the J segment 6 bases; nucleotides outside the gene matches: 4. This CDR3 region has 12 residues.

This clone has just a few counts. A junction boundary mismatches the germline segment, possibly from a read error. The chain couples TRBV10-3 to TRBJ2-7; tentatively, D is TRBD2 (7 bases). The germline gives CDR1 ENHRY, CDR2 SYGVKD. This CDR3 is built from 14 residues. This CDR3 is CAIRESGGHYEQYF. The DNA for the CDR3 is TGTGCCATCAGGGAGTCCGGGGGGCACTACGAGCAGTACTTC.

The CDR3 loop reads CASREVQETQYF. In DNA form, the CDR3 reads TGTGCCAGCAGGGAGGTCCAAGAGACCCAGTACTTC. V usage is TRBV7-9 and J usage is TRBJ2-5; a possible D gene is TRBD2 (5 bases). Germline V gene data show CDR1 as SEHNR and CDR2 as FQNEAQ (reference sequence). This CDR3 has 12 amino acids. V lost 6 bases to trimming and J lost 1 base, with 6 bases between them.

The chain uses TRBV7-9 and TRBJ2-7; 7 bases map to TRBD1. Trimming cost V 5 bases and J 3 bases; bases outside gene matches: 7. The CDR3 runs 14 residues. The germline CDR1 and CDR2 sequences are SEHNR and FQNEAQ (reference sequence). CDR3 protein: CASSQQGSGYEQYF. The CDR3 nucleotides read TGTGCCAGCAGCCAACAGGGGTCGGGCTACGAGCAGTACTTC.

The gene calls are TRBV7-2 and TRBJ2-5; 8 bases are a match to TRBD1. Germline values: CDR1 SGHTA, CDR2 FQGNSA. V shed 5 bases and J 6 bases; nucleotides not matched to a gene: 8. The CDR3 has 14 amino acids. CDR3 sequence reads: CASSRDRGRQTQYF. The CDR3 nucleotides read TGTGCCAGCAGCCGCGACAGGGGCAGGCAGACCCAGTACTTC.

J is TRBJ2-3 and V is TRBV18, with 7 bases aligning to TRBD1. From germline, CDR1 is KGHSH and CDR2 LQKENI. The ends lost 0 bases at V and 2 bases at J; junction bases unmatched: 5. The CDR3 has 16 residues. The CDR3 region is CASSPPGQAFTDTQYF. The CDR3 DNA sequence: TGTGCCAGCTCACCACCCGGACAGGCCTTCACAGATACGCAGTATTTT.

The chain carries TRBV7-8 and TRBJ1-1, with D tentatively TRBD1 (6 bases). The ends were cut back, 8 bases at V and 0 bases at J, with 19 bases in the middle. CDR3 length: 16 residues. Germline-derived CDR1 and CDR2 are SGHVS and FQNEAQ. Here the CDR3 DNA reads TGTGCCAGCGACTGGGTGGGGGCCCGAATGAACACTGAAGCTTTCTTT. Translating gives CASDWVGARMNTEAFF.

This chain links TRBV5-4 with TRBJ1-1; unclear D gene. Germline CDR1 SGHNT, CDR2 YYREEE (reference sequence). Trimming cost V 3 bases and J 1 base, with 10 bases left between them. The CDR3 sequence is 14 residues long. The CDR3 nucleotides are TGTGCCAGCAGCTCGGCGGGAAAGAACACTGAAGCTTTCTTT. It codes for CASSSAGKNTEAFF.

The J gene is TRBJ1-1, the V gene TRBV9; D gene unclear. The CDR3 loop spans 15 amino acids. V shed 0 bases and J shed 2 bases, with 11 bases lying between them. The germline gives CDR1 SGDLS, CDR2 YYNGEE. The CDR3 region is CASSVVGSSNTEAFF. CDR3 coding DNA: TGTGCCAGCAGCGTAGTGGGGAGTTCCAACACTGAAGCTTTCTTT. The full variable domain, in which reference TRBV9 and TRBJ1-1 provide the parts outside the CDR3, is DSGVTQTPKHLITATGQRVTLRCSPRSGDLSVYWYQQSLDQGLQFLIQYYNGEERAKGNILERFSAQQFPDLHSELNLSSLELGDSALYFCASSVVGSSNTEAFFGQGTRLTVV.

The chain carries TRBV27 and TRBJ2-2; 9 nucleotides agree with TRBD2. Germline CDR1 and CDR2: MNHEY and SMNVEV (reference sequence). This CDR3 is 15 amino acids long. J was trimmed by 4 bases and V by 6 bases; bases with no gene match: 6. The CDR3 sequence is CASRLAGAGTGELFF. CDR3 in DNA: TGTGCCAGCAGATTAGCGGGGGCGGGCACCGGGGAGCTGTTTTTT.

CDR3 sequence (DNA): TGTGCCAGCAGCCGGGAGCCGGGGGGCCGGGAAAAACTGTTTTTT. Its protein product is CASSREPGGREKLFF. The V and J genes are TRBV4-2 and TRBJ1-4, with D possibly TRBD1 on 6 matching bases. The germline V and J ends were trimmed by 4 bases and 8 bases, with 17 bases remaining between them. Germline values: CDR1 LGHNA, CDR2 YNFKEQ. The CDR3 consists of 15 residues.

For the CDR3, the DNA is TGTGCCACCAGTGACCCCCCTGCCCGGACTAGGAATACAGATACGCAGTATTTT. Amino acids: CATSDPPARTRNTDTQYF. The J gene is TRBJ2-3, the V gene TRBV24-1; 7 nucleotides line up with TRBD2. From germline, CDR1 is KGHDR and CDR2 SFDVKD. Trimming cost V 4 bases and J 3 bases; bases outside gene matches: 15. The CDR3 runs 18 residues.

This chain connects TRBV13 to TRBJ2-7; 14 positions agree with TRBD2. J was trimmed by 2 bases and V by 0 bases; bases with no gene match: 9. CDR1 is PRHDT, CDR2 FYEKMQ, per germline (reference sequence). The CDR3 consists of 19 residues. The CDR3 spells CASSLGSGTSGGLTYEQYF. The CDR3 nucleotides read TGTGCCAGCAGCTTAGGGTCCGGGACTAGCGGGGGTCTAACCTACGAGCAGTACTTC.